This T cell receptor beta chain was identified in a study of T cells in localized non-small cell lung cancer (dated by TCRdb to 2020 to 2022). Notes on the research overall: The study analyzed T cell repertoires of over 200 early-stage NSCLC patients, comparing tumors and uninvolved tumor-adjacent lungs. The cohort was made up of around 220 treatment-naive NSCLC patients whose localized lung tumors had been resected. NSCLC patients had a mean age of roughly 69 years, and around 130 were male and 85 to 110 female. Points the paper makes about the study in general: Because multi-region tumor sequencing was not done, intratumor heterogeneity could not be ruled out. The highest T cell clonality was observed in uninvolved tumor-adjacent lung, where clonality exceeded that of tumor, suggesting that antigenic responses were more focused in uninvolved tumor-adjacent lung. Longer overall survival was associated with higher T cell density in blood, whereas shorter survival was associated with higher clonality in adjacent lung. Because the study design was exploratory, TCR variables were selected using unadjusted p-values without false-discovery rate correction. Of the top 100 tumor clones, a median of roughly 56 were detected in paired uninvolved adjacent lung; 28 were also among that lung's top 100.

The immunoSEQ Assay was used to sequence TCR beta CDR3 regions from DNA. The study's own analysis went as follows. To compute T cell density, TCR beta template counts were normalized to usable DNA, which was estimated by amplifying housekeeping genes. Richness was estimated with the preseqR package, extrapolating to 400,000 templates for PBMC samples and 120,000 templates for tissue samples. Clonality was taken to be one minus Pielou's evenness. Tissue-enriched TCRs were identified through differential abundance testing performed on productive amino-acid clonotypes, with a minimum total count of 5 and an alpha of 0.1. The Jaccard Index and the Morisita Overlap Index were used to measure how much the repertoires overlapped between compartments. GLIPH grouped TCR beta CDR3s together with public tetramer-defined viral CDR3s, and a viral motif had to include at least three viral sequences and also show V-gene enrichment. Here the immuneACCESS table is served through TCRdb, limited to in-frame sequences with V and J called. Missing clones are a known gap in these copies; in checked studies unresolved V genes cover under half, and the rest lacks a known reason. Clone size and V and J calls were adopted from that table, with D and trimming inferred from the DNA. This sample holds about 2,900 clones; about 25% were observed only once. Together, the top ten hold around 9.1% of the sample.

The trim is 4 bases for V and 8 bases for J, with a gap of 14 bases between the germline ends. From the cysteine up to the phenylalanine, the CDR3 has a length of 13 residues. The only DNA kept is the CDR3, 39 bases in frame from the first base. The CDR1 and CDR2 encoded by the germline V gene are SQVTM and ANQGSEA. At diagnosis, peripheral blood, uninvolved tumor-adjacent lung and tumor were collected and were preserved as a mix of fresh-frozen and FFPE material. Remarks on this clone: No antigen is known for it. Per-base qualities were not stored, and no clone one base away is much larger.

The rearrangement combines TRBV29-1 with TRBJ1-4; tentative D gene TRBD1, with 6 bases matching. This TCR came from a male donor at least 60 years old with stage III lung adenocarcinoma. Sequencing was performed on lung tumor tissue, taken before any cancer treatment. The nucleotides read TGCAGCGTTGTGGTGGGGGCTTTGGAAAAACTGTTTTTT. It encodes CSVVVGALEKLFF.